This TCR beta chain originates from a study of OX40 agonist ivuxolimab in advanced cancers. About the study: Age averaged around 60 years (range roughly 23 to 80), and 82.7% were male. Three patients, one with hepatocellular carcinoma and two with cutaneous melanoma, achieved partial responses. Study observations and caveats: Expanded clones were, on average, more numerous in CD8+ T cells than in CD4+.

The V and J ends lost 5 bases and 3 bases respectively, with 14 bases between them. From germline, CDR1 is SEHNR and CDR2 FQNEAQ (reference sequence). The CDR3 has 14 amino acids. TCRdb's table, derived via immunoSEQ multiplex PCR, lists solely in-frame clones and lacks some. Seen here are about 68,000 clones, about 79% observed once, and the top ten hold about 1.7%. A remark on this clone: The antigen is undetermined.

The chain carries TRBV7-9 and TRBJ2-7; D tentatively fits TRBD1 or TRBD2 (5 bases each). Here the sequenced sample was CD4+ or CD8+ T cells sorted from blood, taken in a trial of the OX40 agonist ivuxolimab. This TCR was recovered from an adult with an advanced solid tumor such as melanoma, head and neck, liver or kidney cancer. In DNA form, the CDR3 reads TGTGCCAGCAGCCTCGGGACGACCAACTACGAGCAGTACTTC. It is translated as CASSLGTTNYEQYF.